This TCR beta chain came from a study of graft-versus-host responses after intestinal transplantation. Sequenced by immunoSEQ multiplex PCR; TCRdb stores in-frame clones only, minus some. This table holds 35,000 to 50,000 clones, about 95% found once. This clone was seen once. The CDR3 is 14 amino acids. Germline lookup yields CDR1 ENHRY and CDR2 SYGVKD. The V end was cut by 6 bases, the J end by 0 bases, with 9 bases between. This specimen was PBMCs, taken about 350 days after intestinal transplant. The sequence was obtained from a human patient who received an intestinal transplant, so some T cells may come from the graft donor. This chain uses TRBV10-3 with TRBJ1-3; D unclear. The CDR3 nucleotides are TGTGCCATCAGCAAGGGCGGCTCTGGAAACACCATATATTTT. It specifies CAISKGGSGNTIYF.